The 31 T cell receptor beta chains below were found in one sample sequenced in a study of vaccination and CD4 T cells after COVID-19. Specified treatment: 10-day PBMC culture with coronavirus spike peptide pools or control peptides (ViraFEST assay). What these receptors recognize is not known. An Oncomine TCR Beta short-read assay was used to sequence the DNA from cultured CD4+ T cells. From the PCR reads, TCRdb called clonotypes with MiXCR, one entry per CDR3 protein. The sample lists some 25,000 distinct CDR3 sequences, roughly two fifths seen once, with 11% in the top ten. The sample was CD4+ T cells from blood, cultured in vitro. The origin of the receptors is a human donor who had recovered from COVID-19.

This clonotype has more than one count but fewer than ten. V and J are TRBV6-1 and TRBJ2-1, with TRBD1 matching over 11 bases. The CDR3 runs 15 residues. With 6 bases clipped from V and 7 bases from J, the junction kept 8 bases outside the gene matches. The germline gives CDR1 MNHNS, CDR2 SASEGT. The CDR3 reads CASRPPGTGGNEQFF. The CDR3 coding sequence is TGTGCCAGCAGACCTCCCGGGACAGGGGGTAATGAGCAGTTCTTC.

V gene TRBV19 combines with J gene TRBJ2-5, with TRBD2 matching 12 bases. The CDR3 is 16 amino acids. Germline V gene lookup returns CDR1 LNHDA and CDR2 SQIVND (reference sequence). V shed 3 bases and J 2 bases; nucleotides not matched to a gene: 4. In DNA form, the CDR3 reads TGTGCCAGTAGTATTAACCTAGCGGGGGGGCAAGAGACCCAGTACTTC. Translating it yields CASSINLAGGQETQYF.

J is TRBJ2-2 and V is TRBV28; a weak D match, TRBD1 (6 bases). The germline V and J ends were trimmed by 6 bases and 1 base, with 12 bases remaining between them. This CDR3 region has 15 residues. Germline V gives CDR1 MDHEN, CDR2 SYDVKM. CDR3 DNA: TGTGCCAGCAGCTCGGGACAAAAGAACACCGGGGAGCTGTTTTTT. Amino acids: CASSSGQKNTGELFF.

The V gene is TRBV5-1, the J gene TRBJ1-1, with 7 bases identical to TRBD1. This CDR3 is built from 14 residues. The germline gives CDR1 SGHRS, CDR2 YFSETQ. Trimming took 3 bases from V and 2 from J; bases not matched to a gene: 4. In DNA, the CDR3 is TGCGCCAGCAGCTCGGGACAGAGAAACACTGAAGCTTTCTTT. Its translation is CASSSGQRNTEAFF.

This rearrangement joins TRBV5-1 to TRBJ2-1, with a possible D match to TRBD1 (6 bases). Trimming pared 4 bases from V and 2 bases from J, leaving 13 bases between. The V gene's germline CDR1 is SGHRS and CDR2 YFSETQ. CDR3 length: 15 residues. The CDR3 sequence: CASSPRDTTYNEQFF. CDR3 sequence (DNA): TGCGCCAGCAGCCCCCGGGACACAACCTACAATGAGCAGTTCTTC.

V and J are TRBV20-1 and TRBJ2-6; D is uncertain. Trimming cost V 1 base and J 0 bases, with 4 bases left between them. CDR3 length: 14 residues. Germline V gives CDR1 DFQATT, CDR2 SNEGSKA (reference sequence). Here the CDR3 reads CSARGPSGANVLTF. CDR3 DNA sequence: TGCAGTGCTAGAGGACCCTCTGGGGCCAACGTCCTGACTTTC.

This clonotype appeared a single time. CDR3 in DNA: TGTGCCAGCAGTTTATACGGGATGGCTAATGAAAAACTGTTTTTT. Translated, it gives CASSLYGMANEKLFF. The chain carries TRBV27 and TRBJ1-4, with D hard to call. Germline-derived CDR1 and CDR2 are MNHEY and SMNVEV (reference sequence). The CDR3 totals 15 residues. Trimming shortened V by 1 base and J by 3 bases, and 9 bases separated the two germline ends.

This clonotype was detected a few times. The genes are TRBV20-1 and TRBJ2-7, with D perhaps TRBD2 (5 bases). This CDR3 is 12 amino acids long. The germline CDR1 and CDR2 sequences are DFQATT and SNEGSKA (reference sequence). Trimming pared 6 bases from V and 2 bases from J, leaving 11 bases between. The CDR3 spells CSAPLGAYEQYF. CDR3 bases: TGCAGTGCCCCACTAGGAGCCTACGAGCAGTACTTC.

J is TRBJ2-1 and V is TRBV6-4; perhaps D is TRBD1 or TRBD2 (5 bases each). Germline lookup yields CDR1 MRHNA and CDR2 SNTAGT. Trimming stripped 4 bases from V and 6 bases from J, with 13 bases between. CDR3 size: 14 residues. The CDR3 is CASSGSGTPNEQFF. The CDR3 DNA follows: TGTGCCAGCAGTGGTTCCGGGACCCCCAATGAGCAGTTCTTC.

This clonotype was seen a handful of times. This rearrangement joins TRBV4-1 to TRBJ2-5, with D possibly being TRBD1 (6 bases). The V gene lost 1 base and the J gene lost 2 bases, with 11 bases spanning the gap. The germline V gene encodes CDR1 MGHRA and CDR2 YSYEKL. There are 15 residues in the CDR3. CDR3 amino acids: CASSQGQVAQETQYF. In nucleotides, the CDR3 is TGCGCCAGCAGCCAAGGACAGGTCGCACAAGAGACCCAGTACTTC.

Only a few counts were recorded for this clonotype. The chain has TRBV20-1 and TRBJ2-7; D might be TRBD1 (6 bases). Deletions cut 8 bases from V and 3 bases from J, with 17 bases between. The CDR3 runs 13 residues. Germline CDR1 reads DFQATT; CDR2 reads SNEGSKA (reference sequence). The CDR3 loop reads CSTQGTSSYEQYF. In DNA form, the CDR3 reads TGCAGTACCCAGGGGACATCCAGCTACGAGCAGTACTTC.

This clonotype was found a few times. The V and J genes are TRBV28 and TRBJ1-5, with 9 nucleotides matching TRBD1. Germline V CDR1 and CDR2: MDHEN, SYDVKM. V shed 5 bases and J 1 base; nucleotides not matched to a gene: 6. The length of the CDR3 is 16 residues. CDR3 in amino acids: CASSPGGQGSNQPQHF. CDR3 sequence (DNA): TGTGCCAGCAGTCCCGGGGGACAGGGAAGCAATCAGCCCCAGCATTTT.

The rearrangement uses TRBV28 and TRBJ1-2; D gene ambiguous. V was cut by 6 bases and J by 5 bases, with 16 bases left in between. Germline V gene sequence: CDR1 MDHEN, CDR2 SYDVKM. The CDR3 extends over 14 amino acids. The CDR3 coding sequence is TGTGCCAGCAGCGGACCCACTCGCCATTATGGCTACACCTTC. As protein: CASSGPTRHYGYTF.

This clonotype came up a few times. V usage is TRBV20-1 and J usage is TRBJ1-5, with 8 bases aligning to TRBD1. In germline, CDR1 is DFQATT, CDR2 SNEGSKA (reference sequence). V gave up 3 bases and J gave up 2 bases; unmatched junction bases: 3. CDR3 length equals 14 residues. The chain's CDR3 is CSARDRVGNQPQHF. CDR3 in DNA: TGCAGTGCTAGGGACAGGGTAGGCAATCAGCCCCAGCATTTT.

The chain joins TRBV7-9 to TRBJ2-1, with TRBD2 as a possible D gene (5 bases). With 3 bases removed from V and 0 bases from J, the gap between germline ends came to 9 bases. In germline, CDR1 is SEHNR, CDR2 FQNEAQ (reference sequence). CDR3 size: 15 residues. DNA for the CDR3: TGTGCCAGCAGCTTTTACGGGATCTCCTACAATGAGCAGTTCTTC. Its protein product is CASSFYGISYNEQFF.

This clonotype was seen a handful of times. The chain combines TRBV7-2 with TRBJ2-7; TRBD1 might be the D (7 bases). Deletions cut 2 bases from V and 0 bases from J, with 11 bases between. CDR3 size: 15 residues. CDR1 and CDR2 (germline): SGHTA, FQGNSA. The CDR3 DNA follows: TGTGCCAGCAGCTTATACAGGGGAGGCTCCTACGAGCAGTACTTC. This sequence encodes CASSLYRGGSYEQYF.

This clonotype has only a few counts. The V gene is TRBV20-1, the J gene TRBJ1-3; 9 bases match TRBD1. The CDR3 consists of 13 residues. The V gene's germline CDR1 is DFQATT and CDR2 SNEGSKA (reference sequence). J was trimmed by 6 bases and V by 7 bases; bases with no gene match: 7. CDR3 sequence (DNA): TGCAGTGTTCCGGACAGGGGAGAAAACACCATATATTTT. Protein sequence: CSVPDRGENTIYF.

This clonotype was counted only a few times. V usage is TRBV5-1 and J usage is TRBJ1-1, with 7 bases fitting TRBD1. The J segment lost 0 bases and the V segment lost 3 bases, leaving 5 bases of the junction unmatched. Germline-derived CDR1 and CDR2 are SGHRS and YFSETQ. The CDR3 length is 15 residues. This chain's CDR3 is CASSSPTGLNTEAFF. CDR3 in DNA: TGCGCCAGCAGCTCGCCGACAGGGTTGAACACTGAAGCTTTCTTT. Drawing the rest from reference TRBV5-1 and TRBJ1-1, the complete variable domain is KAGVTQTPRYLIKTRGQQVTLSCSPISGHRSVSWYQQTPGQGLQFLFEYFSETQRNKGNFPGRFSGRQFSNSRSEMNVSTLELGDSALYLCASSSPTGLNTEAFFGQGTRLTVV.

Here the CDR3 reads CASSQTPGRLLYNEQFF. The CDR3 DNA is TGCGCCAGCAGCCAAACCCCCGGGCGTCTACTCTACAATGAGCAGTTCTTC. The gene calls are TRBV4-3 and TRBJ2-1, with D uncertain. Trimming removed 2 bases from V and 3 bases from J, with 17 bases in between. The CDR3 has 17 amino acids. Per germline, CDR1 LGHNA and CDR2 YSLEER.

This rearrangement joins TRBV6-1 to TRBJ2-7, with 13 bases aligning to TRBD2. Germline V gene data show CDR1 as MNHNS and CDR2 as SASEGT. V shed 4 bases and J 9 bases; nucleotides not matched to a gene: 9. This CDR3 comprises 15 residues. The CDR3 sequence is CASSAPLAGGRAQYF. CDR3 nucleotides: TGTGCCAGCAGTGCCCCACTAGCGGGGGGGCGAGCGCAGTACTTC.

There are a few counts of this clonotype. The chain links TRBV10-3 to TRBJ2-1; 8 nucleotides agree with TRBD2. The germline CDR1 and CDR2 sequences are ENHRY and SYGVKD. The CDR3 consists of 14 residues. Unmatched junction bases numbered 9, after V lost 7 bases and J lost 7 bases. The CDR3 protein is CAITSGLEWNEQFF. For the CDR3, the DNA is TGTGCCATCACGTCGGGACTAGAGTGGAATGAGCAGTTCTTC.

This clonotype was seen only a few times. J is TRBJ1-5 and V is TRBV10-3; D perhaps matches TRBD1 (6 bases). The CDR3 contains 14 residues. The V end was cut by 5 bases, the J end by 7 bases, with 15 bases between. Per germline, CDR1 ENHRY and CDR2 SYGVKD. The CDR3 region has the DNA TGTGCCATCAGTCAGGACCTGGGGGCCCAGCCCCAGCATTTT. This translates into CAISQDLGAQPQHF.

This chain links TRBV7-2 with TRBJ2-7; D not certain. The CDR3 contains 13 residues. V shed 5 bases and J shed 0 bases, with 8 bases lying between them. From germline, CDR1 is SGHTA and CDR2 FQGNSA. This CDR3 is CASSRTSSYEQYF. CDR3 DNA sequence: TGTGCCAGCAGCCGGACGAGCTCCTACGAGCAGTACTTC. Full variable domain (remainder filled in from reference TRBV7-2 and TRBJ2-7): GAGVSQSPSNKVTEKGKDVELRCDPISGHTALYWYRQSLGQGLEFLIYFQGNSAPDKSGLPSDRFSAERTGGSVSTLTIQRTQQEDSAVYLCASSRTSSYEQYFGPGTRLTVT.

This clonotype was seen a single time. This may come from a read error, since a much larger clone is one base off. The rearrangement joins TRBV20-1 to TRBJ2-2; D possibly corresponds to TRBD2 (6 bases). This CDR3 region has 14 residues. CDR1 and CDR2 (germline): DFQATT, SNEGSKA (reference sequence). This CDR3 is CSAPKRGGGGEPFF. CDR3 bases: TGCAGTGCCCCGAAGAGAGGAGGTGGCGGGGAGCCGTTTTTT.

CDR3 DNA sequence: TGCAGTGCTAGTGGGCTAGCGGAGAACTACGAGCAGTACTTC. Translating gives CSASGLAENYEQYF. The chain couples TRBV20-1 to TRBJ2-7, with 7 bases that match TRBD2. Germline loops: CDR1 DFQATT, CDR2 SNEGSKA (reference sequence). The ends lost 3 bases at V and 3 bases at J; junction bases unmatched: 8. This CDR3 contains 14 residues.

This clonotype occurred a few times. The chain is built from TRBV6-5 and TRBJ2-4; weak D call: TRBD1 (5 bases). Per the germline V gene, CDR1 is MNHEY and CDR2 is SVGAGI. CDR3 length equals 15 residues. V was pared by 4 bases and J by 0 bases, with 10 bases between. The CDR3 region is CASSLQVLAKNIQYF. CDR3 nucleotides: TGTGCCAGCAGTTTACAGGTATTAGCCAAAAACATTCAGTACTTC.

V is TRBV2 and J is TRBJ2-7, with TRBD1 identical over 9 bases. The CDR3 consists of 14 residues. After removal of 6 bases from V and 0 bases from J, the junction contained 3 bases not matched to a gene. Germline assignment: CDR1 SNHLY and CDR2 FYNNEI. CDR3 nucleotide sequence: TGTGCCAGCAGGACAGGGGGGAGCTCCTACGAGCAGTACTTC. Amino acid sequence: CASRTGGSSYEQYF. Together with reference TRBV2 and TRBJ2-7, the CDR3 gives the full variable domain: EPEVTQTPSHQVTQMGQEVILRCVPISNHLYFYWYRQILGQKVEFLVSFYNNEISEKSEIFDDQFSVERPDGSNFTLKIRSTKLEDSAMYFCASRTGGSSYEQYFGPGTRLTVT.

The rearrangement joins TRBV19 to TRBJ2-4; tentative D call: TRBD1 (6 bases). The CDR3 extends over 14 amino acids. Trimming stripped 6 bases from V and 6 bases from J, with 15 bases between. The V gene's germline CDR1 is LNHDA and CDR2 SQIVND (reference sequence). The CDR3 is CASRTTGNLNIQYF. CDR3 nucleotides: TGTGCCAGTAGGACAACAGGGAATTTAAACATTCAGTACTTC. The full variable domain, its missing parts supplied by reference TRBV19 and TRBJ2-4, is DGGITQSPKYLFRKEGQNVTLSCEQNLNHDAMYWYRQDPGQGLRLIYYSQIVNDFQKGDIAEGYSVSREKKESFPLTVTSAQKNPTAFYLCASRTTGNLNIQYFGAGTRLSVL.

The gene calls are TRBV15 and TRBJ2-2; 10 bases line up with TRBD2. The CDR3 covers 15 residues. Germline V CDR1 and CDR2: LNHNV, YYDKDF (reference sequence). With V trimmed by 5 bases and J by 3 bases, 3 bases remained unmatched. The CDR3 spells CATSSGLADTGELFF. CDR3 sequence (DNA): TGTGCCACCAGCTCAGGACTAGCGGACACCGGGGAGCTGTTTTTT.

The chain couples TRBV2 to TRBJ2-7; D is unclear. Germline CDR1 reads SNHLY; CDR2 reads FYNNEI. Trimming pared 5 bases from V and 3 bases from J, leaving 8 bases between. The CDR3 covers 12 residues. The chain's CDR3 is CASSPGFYEQYF. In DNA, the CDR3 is TGTGCCAGCAGTCCAGGTTTCTACGAGCAGTACTTC.

In nucleotides, the CDR3 is TGTGCCAGCAGAGCACAGGGTCTTGCTGAAGCTTTCTTT. Translated: CASRAQGLAEAFF. The chain employs TRBV6-2 or TRBV6-3 and TRBJ1-1; TRBD1 might be the D (6 bases). This CDR3 region has 13 residues. Germline V gene lookup returns CDR1 MNHEY and CDR2 SVGEGT. With 6 bases removed from V and 6 bases from J, the gap between germline ends came to 14 bases.